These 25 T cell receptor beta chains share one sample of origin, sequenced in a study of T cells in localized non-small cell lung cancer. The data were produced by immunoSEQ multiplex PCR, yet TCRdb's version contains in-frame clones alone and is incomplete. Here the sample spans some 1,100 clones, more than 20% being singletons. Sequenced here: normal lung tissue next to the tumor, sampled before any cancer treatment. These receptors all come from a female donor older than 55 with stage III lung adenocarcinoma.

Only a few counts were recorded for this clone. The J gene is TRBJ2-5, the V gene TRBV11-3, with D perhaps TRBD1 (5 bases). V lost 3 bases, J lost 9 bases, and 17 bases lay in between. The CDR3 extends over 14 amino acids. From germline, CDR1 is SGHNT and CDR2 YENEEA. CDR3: CASSLETAIRAQYF. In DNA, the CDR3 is TGTGCCAGCAGCTTGGAGACAGCGATCCGGGCCCAGTACTTC.

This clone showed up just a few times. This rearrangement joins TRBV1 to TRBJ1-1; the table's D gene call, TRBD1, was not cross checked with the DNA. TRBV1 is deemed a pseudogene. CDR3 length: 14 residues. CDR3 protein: CASSRLQGNTEAFF. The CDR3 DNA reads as TGCGCCAGCAGCCGCCTACAGGGGAACACTGAAGCTTTCTTT.

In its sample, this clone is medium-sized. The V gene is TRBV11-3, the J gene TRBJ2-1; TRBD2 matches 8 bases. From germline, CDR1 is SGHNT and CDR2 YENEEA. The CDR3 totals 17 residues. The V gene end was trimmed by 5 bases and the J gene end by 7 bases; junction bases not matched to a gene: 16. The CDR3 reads CASSLIRLGLDRNEQFF. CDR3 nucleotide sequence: TGTGCCAGCAGCCTAATTAGGTTGGGACTAGATAGGAATGAGCAGTTCTTC.

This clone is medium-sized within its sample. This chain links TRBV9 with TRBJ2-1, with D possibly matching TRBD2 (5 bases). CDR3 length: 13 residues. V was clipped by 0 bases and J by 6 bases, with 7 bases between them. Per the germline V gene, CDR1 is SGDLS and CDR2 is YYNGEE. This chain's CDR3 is CASSVATSNEQFF. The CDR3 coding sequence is TGTGCCAGCAGCGTAGCTACTAGCAATGAGCAGTTCTTC.

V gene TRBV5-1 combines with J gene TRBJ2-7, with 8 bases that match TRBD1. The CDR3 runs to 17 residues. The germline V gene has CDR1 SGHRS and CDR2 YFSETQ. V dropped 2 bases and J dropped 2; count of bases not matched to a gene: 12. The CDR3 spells CASSLGGQGSSPYEQYF. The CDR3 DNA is TGCGCCAGCAGCTTAGGAGGACAGGGAAGTAGCCCCTACGAGCAGTACTTC.

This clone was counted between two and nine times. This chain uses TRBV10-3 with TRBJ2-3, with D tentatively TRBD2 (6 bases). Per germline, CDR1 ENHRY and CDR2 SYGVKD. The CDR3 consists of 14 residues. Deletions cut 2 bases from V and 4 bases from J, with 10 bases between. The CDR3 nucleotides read TGTGCCATCAGTGAGGGGGGGTCTTCAGATACGCAGTATTTT. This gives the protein CAISEGGSSDTQYF.

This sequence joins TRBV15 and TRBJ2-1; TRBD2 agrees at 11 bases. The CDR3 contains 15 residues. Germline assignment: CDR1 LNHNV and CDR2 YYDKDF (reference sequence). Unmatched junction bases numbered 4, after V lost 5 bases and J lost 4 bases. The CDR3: CATSRTSGLYNEQFF. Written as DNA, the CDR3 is TGTGCCACCAGCCGGACTAGCGGGCTTTACAATGAGCAGTTCTTC. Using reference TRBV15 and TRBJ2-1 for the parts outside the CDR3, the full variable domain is DAMVIQNPRYQVTQFGKPVTLSCSQTLNHNVMYWYQQKSSQAPKLLFHYYDKDFNNEADTPDNFQSRRPNTSFCFLDIRSPGLGDTAMYLCATSRTSGLYNEQFFGPGTRLTVL.

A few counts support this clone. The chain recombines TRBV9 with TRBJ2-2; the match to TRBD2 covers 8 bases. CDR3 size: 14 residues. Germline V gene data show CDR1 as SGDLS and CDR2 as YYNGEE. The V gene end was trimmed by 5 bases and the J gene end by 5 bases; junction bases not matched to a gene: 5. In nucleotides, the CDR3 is TGTGCCAGCAGGCCGACTAGCGTTACCGGGGAGCTGTTTTTT. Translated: CASRPTSVTGELFF.

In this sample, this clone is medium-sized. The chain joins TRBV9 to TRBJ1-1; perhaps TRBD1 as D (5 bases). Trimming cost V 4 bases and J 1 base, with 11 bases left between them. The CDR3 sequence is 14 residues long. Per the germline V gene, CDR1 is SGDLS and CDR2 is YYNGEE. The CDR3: CASSPGGANTEAFF. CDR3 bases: TGTGCCAGCAGCCCCGGGGGAGCGAACACTGAAGCTTTCTTT.

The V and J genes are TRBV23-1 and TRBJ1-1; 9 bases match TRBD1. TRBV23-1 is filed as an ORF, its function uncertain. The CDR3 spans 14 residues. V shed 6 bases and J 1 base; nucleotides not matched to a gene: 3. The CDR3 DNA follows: TGCGCCAGCAGCGTGGACAGGGGGAACACTGAAGCTTTCTTT. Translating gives CASSVDRGNTEAFF.

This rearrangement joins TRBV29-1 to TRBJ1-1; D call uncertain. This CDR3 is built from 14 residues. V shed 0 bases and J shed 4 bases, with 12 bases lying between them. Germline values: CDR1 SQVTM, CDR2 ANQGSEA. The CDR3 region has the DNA TGCAGCGTTGAAGAAGATCAAGGATTCACTGAAGCTTTCTTT. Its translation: CSVEEDQGFTEAFF.

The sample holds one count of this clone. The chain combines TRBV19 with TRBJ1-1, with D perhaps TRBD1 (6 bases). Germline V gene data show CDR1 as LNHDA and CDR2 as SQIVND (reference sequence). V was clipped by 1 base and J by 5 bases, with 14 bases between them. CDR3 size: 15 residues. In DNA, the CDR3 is TGTGCCAGTAGTATAGGGGTTGCAGGGGTAACTGAAGCTTTCTTT. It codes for CASSIGVAGVTEAFF. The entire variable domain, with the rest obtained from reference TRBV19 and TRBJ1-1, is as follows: DGGITQSPKYLFRKEGQNVTLSCEQNLNHDAMYWYRQDPGQGLRLIYYSQIVNDFQKGDIAEGYSVSREKKESFPLTVTSAQKNPTAFYLCASSIGVAGVTEAFFGQGTRLTVV.

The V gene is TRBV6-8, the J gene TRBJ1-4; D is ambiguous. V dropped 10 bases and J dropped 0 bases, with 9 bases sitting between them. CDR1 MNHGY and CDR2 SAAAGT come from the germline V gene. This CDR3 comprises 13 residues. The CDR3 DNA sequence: TGTGCCATCTCCCCAGCAACTAATGAAAAACTGTTTTTT. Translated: CAISPATNEKLFF.

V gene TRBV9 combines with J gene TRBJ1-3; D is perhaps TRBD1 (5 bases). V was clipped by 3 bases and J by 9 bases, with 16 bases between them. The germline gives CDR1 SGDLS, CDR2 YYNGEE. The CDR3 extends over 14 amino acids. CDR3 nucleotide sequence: TGTGCCAGCAGCGAGGGCCCCGGGGACGGCACCATATATTTT. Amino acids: CASSEGPGDGTIYF.

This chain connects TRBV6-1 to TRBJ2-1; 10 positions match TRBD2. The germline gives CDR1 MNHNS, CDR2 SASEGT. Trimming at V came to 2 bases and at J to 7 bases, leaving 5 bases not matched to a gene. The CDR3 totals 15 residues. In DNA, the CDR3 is TGTGCCAGCAGTGAAATGCGGACTAGCGGTAATGAGCAGTTCTTC. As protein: CASSEMRTSGNEQFF.

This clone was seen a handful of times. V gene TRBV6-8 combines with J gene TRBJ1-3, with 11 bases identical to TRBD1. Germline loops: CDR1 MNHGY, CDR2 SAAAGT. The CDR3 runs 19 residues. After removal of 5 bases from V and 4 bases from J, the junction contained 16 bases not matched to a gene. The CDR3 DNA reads TGTGCCAGCAGTAGACCCGGGACAGGGGGATCTCCCGGAGGAAACACCATATATTTT. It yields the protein CASSRPGTGGSPGGNTIYF.

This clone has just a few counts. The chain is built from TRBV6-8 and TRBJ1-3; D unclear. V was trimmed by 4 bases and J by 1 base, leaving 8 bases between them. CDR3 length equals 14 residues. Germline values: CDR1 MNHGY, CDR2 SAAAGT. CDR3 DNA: TGTGCCAGCAGTTTAGTAGCGTCTGGAAACACCATATATTTT. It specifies CASSLVASGNTIYF.

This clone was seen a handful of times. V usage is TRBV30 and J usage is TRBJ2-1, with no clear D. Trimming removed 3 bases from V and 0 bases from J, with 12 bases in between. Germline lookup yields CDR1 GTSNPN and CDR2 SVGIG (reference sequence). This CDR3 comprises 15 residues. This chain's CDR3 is CAWRDPAVSYNEQFF. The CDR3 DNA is TGTGCCTGGAGAGACCCCGCGGTCTCCTACAATGAGCAGTTCTTC.

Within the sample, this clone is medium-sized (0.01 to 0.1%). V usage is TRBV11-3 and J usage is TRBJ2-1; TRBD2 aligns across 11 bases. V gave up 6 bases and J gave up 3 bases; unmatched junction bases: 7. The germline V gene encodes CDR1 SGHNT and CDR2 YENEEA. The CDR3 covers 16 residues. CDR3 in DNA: TGTGCCAGCAGTCATAAACTAGCGGGAGTCTACAATGAGCAGTTCTTC. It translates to CASSHKLAGVYNEQFF.

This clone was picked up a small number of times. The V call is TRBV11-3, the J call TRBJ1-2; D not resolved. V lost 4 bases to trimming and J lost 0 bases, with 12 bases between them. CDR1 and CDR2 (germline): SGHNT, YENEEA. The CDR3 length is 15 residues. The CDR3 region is CASSSGSAPNYGYTF. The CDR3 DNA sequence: TGTGCCAGCAGCTCCGGATCCGCTCCTAACTATGGCTACACCTTC.

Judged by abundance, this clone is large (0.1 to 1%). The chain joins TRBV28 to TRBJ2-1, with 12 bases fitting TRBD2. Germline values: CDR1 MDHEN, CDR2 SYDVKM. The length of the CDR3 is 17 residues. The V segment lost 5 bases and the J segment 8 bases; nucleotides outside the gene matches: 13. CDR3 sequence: CASSMSSGGEGPDEQFF. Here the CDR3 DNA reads TGTGCCAGCAGTATGTCTAGCGGGGGGGAGGGCCCTGATGAGCAGTTCTTC.

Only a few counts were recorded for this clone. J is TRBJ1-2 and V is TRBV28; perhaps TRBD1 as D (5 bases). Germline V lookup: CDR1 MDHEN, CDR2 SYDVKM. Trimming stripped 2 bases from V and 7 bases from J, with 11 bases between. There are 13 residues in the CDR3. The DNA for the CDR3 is TGTGCCAGCAGTTTAGGGCAGGGTCTTGGCTACACCTTC. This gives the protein CASSLGQGLGYTF.

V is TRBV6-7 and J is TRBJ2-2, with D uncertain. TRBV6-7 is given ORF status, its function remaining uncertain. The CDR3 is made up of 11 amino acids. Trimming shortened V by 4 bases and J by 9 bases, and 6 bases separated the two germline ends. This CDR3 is CASSSRRELFF. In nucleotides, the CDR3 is TGTGCCAGCAGTTCCCGCAGGGAGCTGTTTTTT.

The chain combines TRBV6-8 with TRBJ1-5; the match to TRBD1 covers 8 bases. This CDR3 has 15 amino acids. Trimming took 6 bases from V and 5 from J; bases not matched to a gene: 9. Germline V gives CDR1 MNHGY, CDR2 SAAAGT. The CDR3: CASSPRQGRDQPQHF. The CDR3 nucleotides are TGTGCCAGCAGCCCTCGACAGGGGCGTGATCAGCCCCAGCATTTT.

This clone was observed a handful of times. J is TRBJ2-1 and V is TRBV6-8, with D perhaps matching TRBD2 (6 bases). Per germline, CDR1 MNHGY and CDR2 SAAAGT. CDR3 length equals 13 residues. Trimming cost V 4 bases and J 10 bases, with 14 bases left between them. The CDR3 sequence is CASSWGGVGEQFF. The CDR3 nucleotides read TGTGCCAGCAGTTGGGGCGGGGTAGGGGAGCAGTTCTTC.